This T cell receptor (beta chain) was sequenced in a study of CD8+CD57+ T cells in acquired aplastic anemia. As for the study in general: DNA per sorted CD4+ or CD8+ sample ranged about 0.17 to 30 ug, averaging 3.2 ug.

CDR3 length: 14 residues. CDR1 and CDR2 (germline): MNHEY, SVGEGT. Trimming pared 4 bases from V and 0 bases from J, leaving 10 bases between. Investigators profiled TCR beta VDJ and CDR3 from genomic DNA template. TCRdb re-called the reads with MiXCR, one entry per CDR3 protein. The sample records about 400,000 distinct CDR3 sequences, roughly 68% being singletons. This clonotype showed up many times. The V gene is TRBV6-2 or TRBV6-3, the J gene TRBJ2-7; D unresolved. Sequencing input: sorted CD4+, CD8+, or CD8+CD57+ T cells (not recorded which) from PBMCs. This TCR derives from a human donor in good health, serving as a control. CDR3 loop: CASSSNRLSYEQYF. The CDR3 DNA is TGTGCCAGCAGTTCGAACCGACTCTCCTACGAGCAGTACTTC.